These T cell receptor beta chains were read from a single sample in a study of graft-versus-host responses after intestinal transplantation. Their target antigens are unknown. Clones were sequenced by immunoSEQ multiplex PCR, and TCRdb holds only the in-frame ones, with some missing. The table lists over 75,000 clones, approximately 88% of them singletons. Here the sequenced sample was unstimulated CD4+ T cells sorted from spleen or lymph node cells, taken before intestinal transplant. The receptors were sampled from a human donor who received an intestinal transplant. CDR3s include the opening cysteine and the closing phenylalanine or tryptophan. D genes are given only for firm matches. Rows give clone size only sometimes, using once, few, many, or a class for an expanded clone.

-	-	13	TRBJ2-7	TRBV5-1	CASSIGQSYEQYF	TGCGCCAGCAGCATTGGACAGTCCTACGAGCAGTACTTC
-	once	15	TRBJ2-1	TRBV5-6	CASSLVSQGGNEQFF	TGTGCCAGCAGCTTGGTTAGCCAGGGTGGGAATGAGCAGTTCTTC
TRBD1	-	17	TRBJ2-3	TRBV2	CASSSGTVVTSTDTQYF	TGTGCCAGCAGTTCCGGGACAGTAGTTACTAGCACAGATACGCAGTATTTT
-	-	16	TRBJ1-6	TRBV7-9	CASSLVRVRGNSPLHF	TGTGCCAGCAGCTTAGTAAGGGTCCGCGGGAATTCACCCCTCCACTTT
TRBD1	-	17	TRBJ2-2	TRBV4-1	CASSQVAGQGNTGELFF	TGCGCCAGCAGCCAAGTTGCGGGACAGGGTAACACCGGGGAGCTGTTTTTT
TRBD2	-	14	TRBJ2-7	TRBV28	CASNLAGSSYEQYF	TGTGCCAGCAACCTAGCGGGGAGCTCCTACGAGCAGTACTTC
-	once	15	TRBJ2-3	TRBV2	CASRDYREGTDTQYF	TGTGCCAGCAGAGATTATAGGGAGGGCACAGATACGCAGTATTTT
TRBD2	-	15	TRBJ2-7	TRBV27	CATTPGLAGSYEQYF	TGTGCCACCACTCCGGGACTAGCGGGCAGCTACGAGCAGTACTTC
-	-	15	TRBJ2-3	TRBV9	CASSPRGPSTDTQYF	TGTGCCAGCAGCCCCAGAGGTCCGAGCACAGATACGCAGTATTTT
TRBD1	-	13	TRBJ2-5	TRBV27	CASSSGGAETQYF	TGTGCCAGCAGCTCAGGGGGCGCAGAGACCCAGTACTTC
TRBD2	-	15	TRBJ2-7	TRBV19	CASSTRGTSYYEQYF	TGTGCCAGTAGTACTAGAGGGACTAGCTACTACGAGCAGTACTTC
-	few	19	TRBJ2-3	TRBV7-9	CASSLVLGRIVSSTDTQYF	TGTGCCAGCAGCTTAGTGTTGGGGCGGATCGTATCTAGCACAGATACGCAGTATTTT
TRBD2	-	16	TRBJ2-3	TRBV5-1	CASSSRTSGATDTQYF	TGCGCCAGCAGTTCCCGGACTAGCGGGGCCACAGATACGCAGTATTTT
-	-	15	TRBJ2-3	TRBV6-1	CASSEILYSTDTQYF	TGTGCCAGCAGTGAAATCCTCTATAGCACAGATACGCAGTATTTT
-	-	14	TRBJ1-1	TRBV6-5	CAMTHGQINTEAFF	TGTGCCATGACCCACGGACAAATCAACACTGAAGCTTTCTTT
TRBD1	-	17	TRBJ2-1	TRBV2	CASRDSQGASAYNEQFF	TGTGCCAGCAGGGATTCACAGGGGGCCTCCGCCTACAATGAGCAGTTCTTC
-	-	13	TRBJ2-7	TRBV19	CASSIDGQWEQYF	TGTGCCAGTAGTATAGATGGGCAGTGGGAGCAGTACTTC
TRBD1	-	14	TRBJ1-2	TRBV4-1	CASSQIGQGHGYTF	TGCGCCAGCAGCCAGATCGGACAGGGCCACGGCTACACCTTC
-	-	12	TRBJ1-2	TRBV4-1	CASSHEPYGYTF	TGCGCCAGCAGCCATGAGCCCTATGGCTACACCTTC
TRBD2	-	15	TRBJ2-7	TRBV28	CASSPTIAGNYEQYF	TGTGCCAGCAGTCCGACTATAGCGGGGAACTACGAGCAGTACTTC
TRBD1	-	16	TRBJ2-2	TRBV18	CASSEQLDRGTGELFF	TGTGCCAGCTCCGAACAGTTGGACAGGGGAACCGGGGAGCTGTTTTTT
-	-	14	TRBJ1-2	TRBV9	CASSPGGSNYGYTF	TGTGCCAGCAGCCCCGGGGGTAGCAACTATGGCTACACCTTC
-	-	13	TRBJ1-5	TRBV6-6	CASQDFSNQPQHF	TGTGCCAGCCAGGACTTCAGCAATCAGCCCCAGCATTTT
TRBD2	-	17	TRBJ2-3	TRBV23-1	CASKGCRVAGDRDTQYF	TGCGCCAGCAAGGGGTGCCGGGTGGCGGGAGACAGAGATACGCAGTATTTT
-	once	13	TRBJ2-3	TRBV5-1	CASSSSLRDTQYF	TGCGCCAGCAGCTCTTCACTTCGGGATACGCAGTATTTT
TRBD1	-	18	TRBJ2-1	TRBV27	CASSHKPGQGDSYNGQFF	TGTGCCAGCAGTCACAAACCGGGACAGGGGGATTCCTACAATGGGCAGTTCTTC
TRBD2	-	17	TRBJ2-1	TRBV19	CASSIRGTSAVFRQQFF	TGTGCCAGTAGTATAAGGGGGACTAGCGCGGTGTTCCGACAACAGTTCTTC
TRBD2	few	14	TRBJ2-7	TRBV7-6	CASSQRLAGYEQYF	TGTGCCAGCAGCCAAAGACTAGCGGGCTACGAGCAGTACTTC
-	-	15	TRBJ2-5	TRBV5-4	CASSSPSDREETQYF	TGTGCCAGCAGCTCGCCATCCGACAGAGAAGAGACCCAGTACTTC
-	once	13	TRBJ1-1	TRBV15	CATSGDMNTEAFF	TGTGCCACCTCAGGCGACATGAACACTGAAGCTTTCTTT
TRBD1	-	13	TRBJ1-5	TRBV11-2	CASSQGGGGPQHF	TGTGCCAGCAGCCAGGGGGGCGGAGGGCCCCAGCATTTT
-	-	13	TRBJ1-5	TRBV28	CASSRGGDQPQHF	TGTGCCAGCAGCCGCGGGGGAGATCAGCCCCAGCATTTT
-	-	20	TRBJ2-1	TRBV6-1	CASSDGRGRSRFKPYNEQFF	TGTGCCAGCAGTGACGGGAGGGGGCGTTCAAGGTTCAAGCCCTACAATGAGCAGTTCTTC
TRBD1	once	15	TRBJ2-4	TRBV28	CASSPRGLAKNIQYF	TGTGCCAGCAGTCCGAGGGGGCTAGCCAAAAACATTCAGTACTTC
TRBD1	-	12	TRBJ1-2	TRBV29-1	CSVETGNYGYTF	TGCAGCGTTGAGACAGGGAACTATGGCTACACCTTC
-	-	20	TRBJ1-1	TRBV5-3	CARSLKGGRKGEVVSTEAFF	TGTGCCAGAAGCTTAAAAGGCGGGAGAAAGGGTGAGGTTGTGAGCACTGAAGCTTTCTTT
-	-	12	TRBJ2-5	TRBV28	CASSSRQETQYF	TGTGCCAGCAGTTCCCGTCAAGAGACCCAGTACTTC
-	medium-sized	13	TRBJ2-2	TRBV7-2	CASSRPGAGELFF	TGTGCCAGCAGCCGGCCGGGGGCCGGGGAGCTGTTTTTT
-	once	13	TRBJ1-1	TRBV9	CASSVAINTEAFF	TGTGCCAGCAGCGTAGCTATAAACACTGAAGCTTTCTTT
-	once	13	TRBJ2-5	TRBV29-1	CSVAPRAGETQYF	TGCAGCGTTGCCCCTCGGGCGGGAGAGACCCAGTACTTC
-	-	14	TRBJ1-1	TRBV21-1	CASSKVGGSQGAFF	TGTGCCAGCAGCAAAGTGGGGGGGTCTCAAGGGGCTTTCTTT
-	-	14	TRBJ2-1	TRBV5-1	CASSWRLGSNEQFF	TGCGCCAGCAGCTGGAGACTAGGCTCCAATGAGCAGTTCTTC
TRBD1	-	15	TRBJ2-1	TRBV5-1	CASSYGTVSYNEQFF	TGCGCCAGCAGTTATGGGACAGTATCCTACAATGAGCAGTTCTTC
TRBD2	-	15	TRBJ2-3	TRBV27	CASSLSGLAGDTQYF	TGTGCCAGCAGTTTATCGGGGTTAGCGGGGGATACGCAGTATTTT
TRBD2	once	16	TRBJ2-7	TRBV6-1	CASSGIGLAGSYEQYF	TGTGCCAGCAGTGGTATAGGACTAGCGGGTTCCTACGAGCAGTACTTC
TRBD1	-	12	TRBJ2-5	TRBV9	CASSVRGETQYF	TGTGCCAGCAGCGTCAGGGGGGAGACCCAGTACTTC
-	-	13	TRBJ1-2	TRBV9	CASSVGVSGGYTF	TGTGCCAGCAGCGTAGGTGTCTCAGGAGGCTACACCTTC
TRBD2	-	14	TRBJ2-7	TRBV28	CASSGGEGTYEQYF	TGTGCCAGCAGTGGGGGGGAAGGAACCTACGAGCAGTACTTC